This T cell receptor beta chain was identified during a study of T cell responses to AZD1222 COVID-19 vaccine. Measured with immunoSEQ multiplex PCR; TCRdb has only the in-frame clones, and not every one. The table has more than 110,000 clones, around 93% seen once; the top ten hold around 2.8%. Germline CDR1 is MGHRA and CDR2 is YSYEKL. The V gene lost 0 bases and the J gene lost 5 bases, with 13 bases spanning the gap. The CDR3 runs 15 residues. The starting material was peripheral blood, obtained on day 0 of AZD1222 vaccination. This rearrangement joins TRBV4-1 to TRBJ1-1, with D tentatively TRBD1 (5 bases). The receptor comes from an adult in good health. The CDR3 DNA follows: TGCGCCAGCAGCCAAGAGAGGGGAGGGATGACTGAAGCTTTCTTT. Protein sequence: CASSQERGGMTEAFF.